Following are 29 T cell receptor beta chains from one sample sequenced in a study of response to subunit inactivated influenza vaccine listed by TCRdb under 2018. Receptor libraries were prepared by RT-PCR. The sequencer was an Illumina HiSeq 2500. Using fastp trimming at Q25 and MiXCR clonotype assembly, TCRdb reanalyzed the public sequencing data and kept in-frame beta chains. Rows with one shared CDR3 protein collapse into an entry with the most common genes and DNA. The sample table shows about 310,000 distinct CDR3 sequences, and roughly 20% are seen once. The ten largest clones take up over 9% of the sample. This specimen consisted of PBMCs from blood, obtained less than 22 months after vaccination. The receptors come from a man between 50 and 75 years old who received an inactivated influenza vaccine. Donor details come from another sample of the same person, matched by shared clones.

This clonotype was seen only once. This chain uses TRBV9 with TRBJ1-3; D remains ambiguous. Trimming removed 3 bases at V and 0 bases at J, with 16 bases between. Per the germline V gene, CDR1 is SGDLS and CDR2 is YYNGEE. The CDR3 loop spans 17 amino acids. CDR3 sequence (DNA): TGTGCCAGCAGCGGCGCCACAACCCGCAGCTCTGGAAACACCATATATTTT. Amino acid sequence: CASSGATTRSSGNTIYF.

The rearrangement uses TRBV29-1 and TRBJ2-3; 11 bases fit TRBD2. The CDR3 is 14 amino acids. The V segment lost 8 bases and the J segment 4 bases; nucleotides outside the gene matches: 8. From germline, CDR1 is SQVTM and CDR2 ANQGSEA. Here the CDR3 reads CSPSRLAGPDTQYF. The CDR3 DNA is TGCAGCCCGTCCCGACTAGCGGGACCAGATACGCAGTATTTT.

There are many counts of this clonotype. The CDR3 is CASSSWAQENTEAFF. CDR3 DNA: TGTGCCAGCAGCTCGTGGGCACAAGAGAACACTGAAGCTTTCTTT. The rearrangement uses TRBV7-2 and TRBJ1-1; D unresolved. Germline assignment: CDR1 SGHTA and CDR2 FQGNSA. V was cut by 4 bases and J by 1 base, with 13 bases left in between. The CDR3 has 15 amino acids.

In its sample, this clonotype was seen a few times. The chain uses TRBV27 and TRBJ1-5; weak D call: TRBD1 (5 bases). Trimming cost V 5 bases and J 2 bases, with 13 bases left between them. Germline loops: CDR1 MNHEY, CDR2 SMNVEV (reference sequence). This CDR3 spans 15 amino acids. DNA of the CDR3: TGTGCCAGCAGTCCAACAGGATGGGGCAATCAGCCCCAGCATTTT. Protein sequence: CASSPTGWGNQPQHF.

The rearrangement uses TRBV4-3 and TRBJ1-2, with a possible D match to TRBD1 (5 bases). Germline loops: CDR1 LGHNA, CDR2 YSLEER. The CDR3 is made up of 16 amino acids. The V end lost 0 bases, the J end lost 4 bases, and 15 bases lay between the germline ends. In DNA form, the CDR3 reads TGCGCCAGCAGCCAAGATCGGGCTCGGGGGGTCTATGGCTACACCTTC. Its translation is CASSQDRARGVYGYTF.

The rearrangement joins TRBV3-1 to TRBJ2-7; D not resolved. Germline loops: CDR1 LGHDT, CDR2 YNNKEL (reference sequence). This CDR3 is built from 11 residues. Trimming shortened V by 1 base and J by 5 bases, and 3 bases separated the two germline ends. The CDR3 reads CASSQVNEQYF. The CDR3 nucleotides read TGTGCCAGCAGCCAAGTGAACGAGCAGTACTTC.

The gene calls are TRBV29-1 and TRBJ1-2, with D unresolved. Trimming stripped 4 bases from V and 2 bases from J, with 8 bases between. This CDR3 is built from 12 residues. From germline, CDR1 is SQVTM and CDR2 ANQGSEA. CDR3 in amino acids: CSVGADNYGYTF. In DNA form, the CDR3 reads TGCAGCGTTGGGGCAGACAACTATGGCTACACCTTC.

V usage is TRBV7-2 and J usage is TRBJ2-2, with 9 bases matching TRBD2. The CDR3 runs 14 residues. V shed 6 bases and J 7 bases; nucleotides not matched to a gene: 6. The germline CDR1 and CDR2 sequences are SGHTA and FQGNSA. The CDR3: CASRRAGGLGELFF. CDR3 DNA sequence: TGTGCCAGCAGACGAGCGGGAGGACTCGGGGAGCTGTTTTTT.

V gene TRBV28 combines with J gene TRBJ2-1; the D gene is possibly TRBD2 (5 bases). The CDR3 extends over 12 amino acids. CDR1 MDHEN and CDR2 SYDVKM come from the germline V gene. V shed 6 bases and J shed 7 bases, with 10 bases lying between them. CDR3 nucleotide sequence: TGTGCCAGCAGATTTCGGGGTAATGAGCAGTTCTTC. The encoded protein is CASRFRGNEQFF.

The table lists this clonotype with many counts. The chain joins TRBV5-6 to TRBJ1-1; TRBD1 agrees at 9 bases. V lost 0 bases to trimming and J lost 8 bases; unmatched junction nucleotides: 2. The CDR3 sequence is 13 residues long. Germline V lookup: CDR1 SGHDT, CDR2 YYEEEE. DNA of the CDR3: TGTGCCAGCAGCTTGGACAGGGGGCTCGAAGCTTTCTTT. Translation gives CASSLDRGLEAFF.

This clonotype has a handful of counts. The chain recombines TRBV19 with TRBJ1-2, with D possibly matching TRBD1 (5 bases). The length of the CDR3 is 14 residues. In germline, CDR1 is LNHDA, CDR2 SQIVND (reference sequence). Trimming took off 5 bases at V and 2 bases at J, with 12 bases between the two ends. This CDR3 reads CASSGSGHNYGYTF. The DNA of the CDR3 is TGTGCCAGTAGTGGATCGGGGCACAACTATGGCTACACCTTC.

V and J are TRBV7-2 and TRBJ1-6; 7 nucleotides align to TRBD1. The CDR3 has 15 residues. Germline values: CDR1 SGHTA, CDR2 FQGNSA. V dropped 4 bases and J dropped 7; count of bases not matched to a gene: 7. CDR3 in amino acids: CASSSSGTENSPLHF. The CDR3 region has the DNA TGTGCCAGCAGCTCCTCCGGGACAGAAAATTCACCCCTCCACTTT. Filled out from reference TRBV7-2 and TRBJ1-6, the complete variable domain reads GAGVSQSPSNKVTEKGKDVELRCDPISGHTALYWYRQSLGQGLEFLIYFQGNSAPDKSGLPSDRFSAERTGGSVSTLTIQRTQQEDSAVYLCASSSSGTENSPLHFGNGTRLTVT.

The chain links TRBV5-1 to TRBJ1-1; tentatively, D is TRBD1 (5 bases). Per germline, CDR1 SGHRS and CDR2 YFSETQ. This CDR3 is 16 amino acids long. Trimming stripped 1 base from V and 2 bases from J, with 15 bases between. DNA for the CDR3: TGCGCCAGCAGCTTGTCCTCCAGGGAGATTAACACTGAAGCTTTCTTT. Protein product: CASSLSSREINTEAFF.

This clonotype showed up many times. CDR3: CASRRTGLWGYTF. The CDR3 DNA reads TGTGCCAGCAGGCGGACAGGGCTGTGGGGCTACACCTTC. The genes are TRBV12-3 or TRBV12-4 and TRBJ1-2; TRBD1 agrees at 8 bases. Unmatched junction bases numbered 8, after V lost 6 bases and J lost 8 bases. The CDR3 totals 13 residues.

CDR3 nucleotide sequence: TGCGCCAGCAGCCCGGGACAGGGAGCATGGGGCTACACCTTC. This translates into CASSPGQGAWGYTF. This chain uses TRBV4-3 with TRBJ1-2; 9 nucleotides match TRBD1. The junction had 8 bases not matched to a gene; V was cut back by 4 bases and J by 8 bases. The CDR3 contains 14 residues. Germline V gene data show CDR1 as LGHNA and CDR2 as YSLEER.

The chain employs TRBV27 and TRBJ2-7; a weak D match, TRBD1 (6 bases). The CDR3 has 13 residues. V shed 10 bases and J shed 11 bases, with 24 bases lying between them. The germline V gene encodes CDR1 MNHEY and CDR2 SMNVEV (reference sequence). The CDR3, as DNA: TGTGCCACCCGGGTGGCAGGGGCTTTTCACGAGTACTTC. Its protein product is CATRVAGAFHEYF.

CDR3 loop: CASSPGAPRGEAFF. In DNA, the CDR3 is TGTGCCAGCAGTCCCGGGGCCCCCAGGGGTGAAGCTTTCTTT. The chain is built from TRBV28 and TRBJ1-1; D possibly corresponds to TRBD1 (6 bases). Trimming removed 5 bases from V and 7 bases from J, with 17 bases in between. The germline gives CDR1 MDHEN, CDR2 SYDVKM. The CDR3 is made up of 14 amino acids.

This clonotype was recorded at least ten times. The gene calls are TRBV7-8 and TRBJ1-1; D unclear. Germline V CDR1 and CDR2: SGHVS, FQNEAQ. V was clipped by 5 bases and J by 0 bases, with 16 bases between them. The length of the CDR3 is 16 residues. The CDR3 coding sequence is TGTGCCAGCAGCCCGTTCACTGGTAAGATGAACACTGAAGCTTTCTTT. This sequence encodes CASSPFTGKMNTEAFF.

The chain joins TRBV7-2 to TRBJ2-1, with D possibly matching TRBD1 (5 bases). Germline lookup yields CDR1 SGHTA and CDR2 FQGNSA. V gave up 5 bases and J gave up 3 bases, with 14 bases separating them. The CDR3 is 15 amino acids. CDR3 sequence reads: CASSKGVSLYNEQFF. CDR3 DNA: TGTGCCAGCAGCAAAGGGGTCTCCCTCTACAATGAGCAGTTCTTC. Combining the CDR3 with reference TRBV7-2 and TRBJ2-1 gives the whole variable domain GAGVSQSPSNKVTEKGKDVELRCDPISGHTALYWYRQSLGQGLEFLIYFQGNSAPDKSGLPSDRFSAERTGGSVSTLTIQRTQQEDSAVYLCASSKGVSLYNEQFFGPGTRLTVL.

J is TRBJ1-5 and V is TRBV19, with TRBD1 identical over 10 bases. V dropped 5 bases and J dropped 1; count of bases not matched to a gene: 14. Germline V gives CDR1 LNHDA, CDR2 SQIVND (reference sequence). The CDR3 extends over 19 amino acids. CDR3 region: CASSPLPGQGLTSNQPQHF. The CDR3 DNA sequence: TGTGCCAGTAGTCCACTCCCGGGACAGGGGTTGACGAGCAATCAGCCCCAGCATTTT. Full variable domain (outside the CDR3, taken from reference TRBV19 and TRBJ1-5): DGGITQSPKYLFRKEGQNVTLSCEQNLNHDAMYWYRQDPGQGLRLIYYSQIVNDFQKGDIAEGYSVSREKKESFPLTVTSAQKNPTAFYLCASSPLPGQGLTSNQPQHFGDGTRLSIL.

This rearrangement joins TRBV10-3 to TRBJ1-2; D may be TRBD1 (6 bases). This CDR3 has 14 amino acids. Germline V gives CDR1 ENHRY, CDR2 SYGVKD. The ends were cut back, 4 bases at V and 10 bases at J, with 19 bases in the middle. CDR3 residues: CAISALDSGSDYTF. DNA of the CDR3: TGTGCCATCAGTGCGTTGGACAGTGGATCGGACTACACCTTC.

This rearrangement joins TRBV10-2 to TRBJ2-5; 9 bases match TRBD2. Germline V gene sequence: CDR1 WSHSY, CDR2 SAAADI. With V trimmed by 3 bases and J by 6 bases, 8 bases remained unmatched. This CDR3 has 15 amino acids. CDR3 sequence (DNA): TGCGCCAGCAGTGAAACAGCGGGGGGCGGAAAGACCCAGTACTTC. Encoded protein: CASSETAGGGKTQYF.

The chain carries TRBV20-1 and TRBJ1-1; the D gene is possibly TRBD1 (6 bases). The V end was cut by 3 bases, the J end by 0 bases, with 14 bases between. The CDR3 extends over 15 amino acids. CDR1 is DFQATT, CDR2 SNEGSKA, per germline (reference sequence). The CDR3, as DNA: TGCAGTGCTAGTCGGGGGGCCTTGGTGAACACTGAAGCTTTCTTT. It codes for CSASRGALVNTEAFF.

This clonotype was observed a handful of times. The chain has TRBV28 and TRBJ2-7; D is unresolved. The CDR3 is 17 residues long. Germline CDR1 reads MDHEN; CDR2 reads SYDVKM. With 3 bases removed from V and 0 bases from J, the gap between germline ends came to 18 bases. CDR3 loop: CASSFDLLGQNSYEQYF. DNA of the CDR3: TGTGCCAGCAGTTTCGACCTGCTTGGGCAGAACTCCTACGAGCAGTACTTC.

This clonotype was counted between two and nine times. The chain combines TRBV4-1 with TRBJ2-7; a possible D gene is TRBD1 (6 bases). The V end lost 2 bases, the J end lost 3 bases, and 17 bases lay between the germline ends. CDR1 is MGHRA, CDR2 YSYEKL, per germline. This CDR3 is built from 16 residues. This CDR3 is CASSQQGTGHLYEQYF. The CDR3 coding sequence is TGCGCCAGCAGCCAACAAGGGACGGGACACCTCTACGAGCAGTACTTC.

A few counts support this clonotype. The chain joins TRBV7-9 to TRBJ2-7; 7 bases line up with TRBD2. The length of the CDR3 is 13 residues. V lost 5 bases, J lost 6 bases, and 7 bases stayed unmatched. CDR1 and CDR2 from the germline V gene are SEHNR and FQNEAQ (reference sequence). CDR3 amino acids: CASSDGLVGEQYF. The CDR3 DNA reads TGTGCCAGCAGCGACGGACTAGTTGGCGAGCAGTACTTC.

This clonotype is a singleton in its sample. The V gene is TRBV27, the J gene TRBJ2-2; D perhaps matches TRBD2 (5 bases). The V and J ends lost 3 bases and 0 bases respectively, with 20 bases between them. This CDR3 has 19 amino acids. Germline V CDR1 and CDR2: MNHEY, SMNVEV (reference sequence). In nucleotides, the CDR3 is TGTGCCAGCAGTTTGAGGGCACGGATCGCCTGGCCGAACACCGGGGAGCTGTTTTTT. It encodes CASSLRARIAWPNTGELFF.

This clonotype was observed a handful of times. J is TRBJ2-7 and V is TRBV10-1; D gene ambiguous. The CDR3 is 13 amino acids. The germline gives CDR1 WNHNN, CDR2 SYGVQD (reference sequence). The V end lost 4 bases, the J end lost 2 bases, and 9 bases lay between the germline ends. CDR3 in DNA: TGCGCCAGCAGTGGGACGCCTACCTACGAGCAGTACTTC. As protein: CASSGTPTYEQYF.

This clonotype was seen a few times. The V and J genes are TRBV9 and TRBJ2-5; 8 nucleotides match TRBD1. V was pared by 1 base and J by 4 bases, with 6 bases of the junction left unmatched. CDR3 length: 15 residues. In germline, CDR1 is SGDLS, CDR2 YYNGEE. CDR3 DNA: TGTGCCAGCAGCGTAACGCAGGGGGCTTCAGAGACCCAGTACTTC. Its protein is CASSVTQGASETQYF.